These 24 T cell receptor beta chains share one sample of origin, sequenced in a study of post-analysis software for immune sequencing data. Points from the study as a whole: There were roughly 5 TRBV segments more frequent in patients than controls, and TRBV5-6, TRBV5-1 and TRBV20-1 were among them.

What these receptors recognize is not known. Researchers reported that TCR beta cDNA libraries carried unique molecular identifiers. MiXCR, applied by TCRdb to the PCR reads, yields one record per CDR3 protein. Found here are hundreds of thousands of distinct CDR3 sequences, roughly 27% of them singletons; the top ten hold about 0.5%. Source material: blood. All receptors come from a girl aged 10 to 17 with multiple sclerosis.

This chain links TRBV10-3 with TRBJ2-1, with TRBD2 matching over 11 bases. V was pared by 6 bases and J by 4 bases, with 8 bases of the junction left unmatched. Germline V gene lookup returns CDR1 ENHRY and CDR2 SYGVKD. The CDR3 length is 16 residues. Here the CDR3 reads CAIRGVAGGMYNEQFF. The CDR3 bases are TGTGCCATCAGGGGAGTAGCGGGGGGGATGTACAATGAGCAGTTCTTC.

CDR3 DNA sequence: TGCAGTGCCGGGGCGGGAGGCACAGATACGCAGTATTTT. As protein: CSAGAGGTDTQYF. The rearrangement uses TRBV20-1 and TRBJ2-3; TRBD2 agrees at 7 bases. The CDR3 extends over 13 amino acids. V shed 6 bases and J 1 base; nucleotides not matched to a gene: 4. Germline CDR1 and CDR2: DFQATT and SNEGSKA (reference sequence).

This clonotype was recorded at least ten times. The chain is built from TRBV7-2 and TRBJ2-3; TRBD2 agrees at 7 bases. The trim removed 4 bases at V and 2 bases at J, leaving 6 bases unmatched. Germline V gives CDR1 SGHTA, CDR2 FQGNSA. This CDR3 has 15 amino acids. The DNA of the CDR3 is TGTGCCAGCAGCTCGAATAGCGGGTACACAGATACGCAGTATTTT. It yields the protein CASSSNSGYTDTQYF.

V usage is TRBV10-3 and J usage is TRBJ1-2; D remains ambiguous. Germline-derived CDR1 and CDR2 are ENHRY and SYGVKD. V gave up 9 bases and J gave up 4 bases, with 12 bases separating them. The CDR3 contains 12 residues. This CDR3 is CAITDLGYGYTF. The CDR3 DNA follows: TGTGCCATTACGGATCTCGGCTATGGCTACACCTTC.

For this clonotype: An end of the junction differs from the germline gene, which may be a read error. The chain links TRBV5-1 to TRBJ2-6; weak D call: TRBD1 (6 bases). CDR1 and CDR2 (germline): SGHRS, YFSETQ. The CDR3 covers 17 residues. CDR3 sequence: CASSPGHLRSGANVRTF. In DNA, the CDR3 is TGCGCCAGCAGCCCGGGACACCTGCGCTCTGGGGCCAACGTCCGGACTTTC.

The J gene is TRBJ1-2, the V gene TRBV29-1; D is unclear. CDR1 and CDR2 from the germline V gene are SQVTM and ANQGSEA. Trimming took off 2 bases at V and 7 bases at J, with 8 bases between the two ends. This CDR3 is 11 amino acids long. The CDR3 nucleotides read TGCAGCGTTGAACGAAGAACTGGCTACACCTTC. Translating it yields CSVERRTGYTF. Supplemented by reference TRBV29-1 and TRBJ1-2, the full variable domain reads SAVISQKPSRDICQRGTSLTIQCQVDSQVTMMFWYRQQPGQSLTLIATANQGSEATYESGFVIDKFPISRPNLTFSTLTVSNMSPEDSSIYLCSVERRTGYTFGSGTRLTVV.

This clonotype was seen ten or more times. This sequence joins TRBV27 and TRBJ2-4; D possibly matches TRBD1 or TRBD2 (6 bases each). The CDR3 has 13 residues. CDR1 and CDR2 from the germline V gene are MNHEY and SMNVEV (reference sequence). Trimming cost V 5 bases and J 3 bases, with 8 bases left between them. This CDR3 is CASSEGGKNIQYF. For the CDR3, the DNA is TGTGCCAGCAGTGAGGGGGGCAAAAACATTCAGTACTTC.

This clonotype occurred many times. V and J are TRBV29-1 and TRBJ2-1, with 8 nucleotides matching TRBD2. CDR3 length: 16 amino acids. CDR1 is SQVTM and CDR2 is ANQGSEA in the germline V gene. J gave up 7 bases and V 1 base, and 12 bases lay outside the gene matches. DNA for the CDR3: TGCAGCGTTGAAGTCGGCGGGAGGCGGTGGGGGAATGAGCAGTTCTTC. Protein product: CSVEVGGRRWGNEQFF.

This clonotype showed up many times. V and J are TRBV6-5 and TRBJ2-1; 12 bases align to TRBD2. Germline lookup yields CDR1 MNHEY and CDR2 SVGAGI. V shed 0 bases and J 4 bases; nucleotides not matched to a gene: 4. The CDR3 has 17 residues. The CDR3 DNA follows: TGTGCCAGCAGTTACTCGACCGGGACTAGCGGGTACAATGAGCAGTTCTTC. Translation: CASSYSTGTSGYNEQFF.

This clonotype was seen a handful of times. The chain recombines TRBV20-1 with TRBJ1-6; D might be TRBD1 (5 bases). The ends were cut back, 7 bases at V and 8 bases at J, with 15 bases in the middle. Germline CDR1 is DFQATT and CDR2 is SNEGSKA (reference sequence). This CDR3 spans 13 amino acids. The DNA of the CDR3 is TGCAGTGGCCAGGGAGGGAGAGATTCACCCCTCCACTTT. It codes for CSGQGGRDSPLHF.

This clonotype was recorded at least ten times. V and J are TRBV7-2 and TRBJ2-1; no firm D call. V gave up 1 base and J gave up 4 bases, with 14 bases separating them. The CDR3 loop spans 16 amino acids. The germline CDR1 and CDR2 sequences are SGHTA and FQGNSA. The CDR3 spells CASSLVGGATYNEQFF. CDR3 DNA sequence: TGTGCCAGCAGCTTAGTAGGCGGAGCCACGTACAATGAGCAGTTCTTC.

This clonotype was picked up a small number of times. This chain uses TRBV29-1 with TRBJ1-2; TRBD1 aligns across 7 bases. V shed 6 bases and J 0 bases; nucleotides not matched to a gene: 7. The germline V gene has CDR1 SQVTM and CDR2 ANQGSEA. The CDR3 totals 14 residues. As DNA, the CDR3 is TGCAGCGTACCGGACAGGCGCCCTAACTATGGCTACACCTTC. It is translated as CSVPDRRPNYGYTF.

This clonotype was detected a few times. This chain connects TRBV20-1 to TRBJ2-3; TRBD2 matches 8 bases. The J segment lost 14 bases and the V segment lost 3 bases, leaving 7 bases of the junction unmatched. CDR1 DFQATT and CDR2 SNEGSKA come from the germline V gene (reference sequence). The CDR3 sequence is 11 residues long. CDR3 in amino acids: CSARAGTSPYF. CDR3 bases: TGCAGTGCTAGGGCCGGGACTAGTCCGTATTTT.

This clonotype was recorded only once. The chain combines TRBV29-1 with TRBJ1-1; D perhaps matches TRBD1 (5 bases). CDR1 is SQVTM, CDR2 ANQGSEA, per germline. The CDR3 runs 12 residues. V lost 6 bases to trimming and J lost 4 bases, with 12 bases between them. The CDR3 nucleotides are TGCAGCGTACTCAGGGCGCCCACTGAAGCTTTCTTT. Its translation: CSVLRAPTEAFF.

A note on this clonotype: An end of the junction does not agree with germline; a read error may underlie this. The chain is built from TRBV2 and TRBJ2-1, with TRBD2 as a possible D gene (5 bases). Germline CDR1 and CDR2: SNHLY and FYNNEI. There are 12 residues in the CDR3. CDR3 in DNA: TGTACCAGCAGTGAGCGGCTTCCTGAGCAGTTCTTC. Translating gives CTSSERLPEQFF.

This clonotype has only a few counts. The chain couples TRBV27 to TRBJ2-7, with D unclear. This CDR3 region has 15 residues. Trimming removed 6 bases from V and 0 bases from J, with 15 bases in between. Germline lookup yields CDR1 MNHEY and CDR2 SMNVEV (reference sequence). CDR3 in amino acids: CASSPQRVLSYEQYF. The DNA of the CDR3 is TGTGCCAGCAGCCCACAACGGGTCCTCTCCTACGAGCAGTACTTC.

This clonotype turned up a few times. V is TRBV27 and J is TRBJ2-1; 9 positions match TRBD2. Germline loops: CDR1 MNHEY, CDR2 SMNVEV (reference sequence). The CDR3 length is 18 residues. The ends lost 5 bases at V and 8 bases at J; junction bases unmatched: 19. For the CDR3, the DNA is TGTGCCAGCAGTCTTGTGACTAGCGGAGGGCCGATTGGGGATGAGCAGTTCTTC. Amino acid sequence: CASSLVTSGGPIGDEQFF.

This chain connects TRBV5-1 to TRBJ1-5; D gene uncertain. Trimming shortened V by 1 base and J by 2 bases, and 16 bases separated the two germline ends. This CDR3 comprises 17 residues. CDR1 and CDR2 from the germline V gene are SGHRS and YFSETQ. The CDR3, as DNA: TGCGCCAGCAGCTTGAGGCCCCGAGATCTCGGCAATCAGCCCCAGCATTTT. It specifies CASSLRPRDLGNQPQHF.

The V gene is TRBV7-2, the J gene TRBJ2-5; 10 bases align to TRBD1. Germline V gives CDR1 SGHTA, CDR2 FQGNSA. The CDR3 has 18 residues. Trimming cost V 6 bases and J 3 bases; bases outside gene matches: 16. The CDR3 DNA reads as TGTGCCAGCAGTTCCCTCCGGGACAGGGGTAGGAGGGAAGAGACCCAGTACTTC. It is translated as CASSSLRDRGRREETQYF.

In this sample, this clonotype turned up a few times. The rearrangement links TRBV6-1 to TRBJ2-1; 9 bases line up with TRBD2. This CDR3 has 15 amino acids. Per germline, CDR1 MNHNS and CDR2 SASEGT. Germline trimming cut 10 bases from V and 3 bases from J; bases unmatched to any gene: 10. The CDR3 region is CAIREAGGYYNEQFF. CDR3 nucleotide sequence: TGTGCCATCAGGGAAGCGGGAGGATACTACAATGAGCAGTTCTTC.

This clonotype showed up many times. The rearrangement joins TRBV6-2 or TRBV6-3 to TRBJ2-7; no reliable D call. Germline V gene lookup returns CDR1 MNHEY and CDR2 SVGEGT. CDR3 length equals 13 residues. V dropped 6 bases and J dropped 4 bases, with 13 bases sitting between them. The CDR3 DNA reads as TGTGCCAGCAGCCCCTTGCGTGGTTACGAGCAGTACTTC. This sequence encodes CASSPLRGYEQYF.

This clonotype was found a few times. The V call is TRBV29-1, the J call TRBJ2-1; unclear D gene. Trimming removed 0 bases from V and 3 bases from J, with 6 bases in between. CDR3 length equals 13 residues. Germline CDR1 SQVTM, CDR2 ANQGSEA. DNA of the CDR3: TGCAGCGTTGAAGAGGGTGGCTACAATGAGCAGTTCTTC. Translation gives CSVEEGGYNEQFF.

The chain is built from TRBV14 and TRBJ2-5, with D perhaps TRBD1 (6 bases). The germline V gene has CDR1 SGHDN and CDR2 FVKESK. The V end lost 0 bases, the J end lost 5 bases, and 13 bases lay between the germline ends. The CDR3 extends over 15 amino acids. The CDR3 sequence is CASSQDLRRGETQYF. CDR3 nucleotides: TGTGCCAGCAGCCAAGATCTAAGAAGGGGGGAGACCCAGTACTTC.

V and J are TRBV7-2 and TRBJ2-2; 8 bases map to TRBD2. After removal of 2 bases from V and 2 bases from J, the junction contained 7 bases not matched to a gene. The CDR3 loop spans 17 amino acids. Germline V gives CDR1 SGHTA, CDR2 FQGNSA. CDR3 nucleotide sequence: TGTGCCAGCAGCTTACGGGGGGGAGTCTTCAACACCGGGGAGCTGTTTTTT. Translating gives CASSLRGGVFNTGELFF.